A single sample gave rise to the 28 T cell receptor beta chains below, sequenced in a study of regulatory T cells in long-lasting Graves disease (dated by TCRdb to the early 2020s). The library came from multiplex PCR. The listed sequencing device is Illumina HiSeq 4000. TCR beta libraries were built with iRepertoire HTBI primers and Arm-PCR amplification of CDR3 regions. TCRdb trimmed the raw reads at Q25, called clones with MiXCR and kept productive beta chains. Every entry covers one CDR3 protein and lists the most common genes and DNA from its rows. This sample holds hundreds of thousands of distinct CDR3 sequences; 9.5% to 15% were observed only once. The top ten clones comprise about 8.9% of the sample. The time point label, read with the paper, signifies: newly diagnosed GD, antithyroid drugs for less than 3 months. For both TCR sequencing and RNA sequencing, RNA was extracted from PBMCs in TRIzol.

The same data also contributed to another study, on T cells in Graves' hyperthyroidism and ophthalmopathy.

The source was peripheral blood mononuclear cells (PBMCs), collected at new diagnosis, from a patient treated with antithyroid drugs. All receptors come from a woman aged 30 to 39 with Graves disease. Donor details come from another sample of the same person, matched by shared clones.

This clonotype turned up a few times. The chain is built from TRBV7-9 and TRBJ2-7; D ambiguous. Trimming removed 2 bases at V and 5 bases at J, with 7 bases between. The CDR3 runs to 12 residues. CDR1 SEHNR and CDR2 FQNEAQ come from the germline V gene (reference sequence). CDR3 DNA: TGTGCCAGCAGCTTACAGGTCCACGAGCAGTACTTC. Translating gives CASSLQVHEQYF.

This clonotype was observed a handful of times. The chain uses TRBV12-3 or TRBV12-4 and TRBJ2-5; D is unresolved. V was shortened by 6 bases and J by 3 bases, with 8 bases between the two germline ends. This CDR3 contains 12 residues. The CDR3 sequence is CASSLSEETQYF. The CDR3 nucleotides are TGTGCCAGCAGCCTAAGCGAAGAGACCCAGTACTTC.

Ten or more counts support this clonotype. The V and J genes are TRBV11-2 and TRBJ2-7; the D gene is possibly TRBD2 (5 bases). V gave up 5 bases and J gave up 4 bases, with 9 bases separating them. The germline V gene encodes CDR1 SGHAT and CDR2 FQNNGV. The CDR3 contains 12 residues. The DNA of the CDR3 is TGTGCCAGCAGCGGGGAGAGATACGAGCAGTACTTC. It yields the protein CASSGERYEQYF. Supplemented by reference TRBV11-2 and TRBJ2-7, the full variable domain reads EAGVAQSPRYKIIEKRQSVAFWCNPISGHATLYWYQQILGQGPKLLIQFQNNGVVDDSQLPKDRFSAERLKGVDSTLKIQPAKLEDSAVYLCASSGERYEQYFGPGTRLTVT.

This clonotype was found many times. The rearrangement joins TRBV5-6 to TRBJ2-5, with 9 bases aligning to TRBD1. CDR3 length: 16 amino acids. With V trimmed by 0 bases and J by 6 bases, 9 bases remained unmatched. CDR1 is SGHDT and CDR2 is YYEEEE in the germline V gene. The CDR3 DNA reads TGTGCCAGCAGCTTGGCCCCAACAGGGGGCCGAAAGACCCAGTACTTC. It encodes CASSLAPTGGRKTQYF.

In its sample, this clonotype was seen many times. The J gene is TRBJ1-5, the V gene TRBV2; D is unresolved. Per germline, CDR1 SNHLY and CDR2 FYNNEI. The CDR3 is made up of 15 amino acids. The germline V and J ends were trimmed by 3 bases and 5 bases, with 14 bases remaining between them. The CDR3 bases are TGTGCCAGCAGTGAGGGCCAGGCCCTGCATCAGCCCCAGCATTTT. Its protein is CASSEGQALHQPQHF.

This clonotype was recorded many times. The chain combines TRBV10-3 with TRBJ2-7; 7 nucleotides line up with TRBD1. The junction had 4 bases not matched to a gene; V was cut back by 4 bases and J by 1 base. Germline CDR1 is ENHRY and CDR2 is SYGVKD. This CDR3 region has 14 residues. The chain's CDR3 is CAISVGRGSYEQYF. The CDR3 DNA follows: TGTGCCATCAGTGTCGGCAGGGGGTCCTACGAGCAGTACTTC.

A remark on this clonotype: It may be a read error: a sequence one base away is much more abundant. In nucleotides, the CDR3 is TGTGCCAGCAGCGCGCCTAGTAGCATAGATACGCAGTATTTT. As protein: CASSAPSSIDTQYF. This chain uses TRBV7-9 with TRBJ2-3; D gene uncertain. The germline CDR1 and CDR2 sequences are SEHNR and FQNEAQ (reference sequence). CDR3 length equals 14 residues. The full variable domain, with the rest looked up from reference TRBV7-9 and TRBJ2-3, is DTGVSQNPRHKITKRGQNVTFRCDPISEHNRLYWYRQTLGQGPEFLTYFQNEAQLEKSRLLSDRFSAERPKGSFSTLEIQRTEQGDSAMYLCASSAPSSIDTQYFGPGTRLTVL.

This clonotype was observed many times. The chain employs TRBV7-2 and TRBJ2-1; no definite D call. This CDR3 spans 13 amino acids. The germline V gene has CDR1 SGHTA and CDR2 FQGNSA. The V and J ends lost 0 bases and 14 bases respectively, with 14 bases between them. CDR3 sequence (DNA): TGTGCCAGCAGCTTAGCCCGCCCCTCCGATAAGTTCTTC. It translates to CASSLARPSDKFF. Supplemented by reference TRBV7-2 and TRBJ2-1, the full variable domain reads GAGVSQSPSNKVTEKGKDVELRCDPISGHTALYWYRQSLGQGLEFLIYFQGNSAPDKSGLPSDRFSAERTGGSVSTLTIQRTQQEDSAVYLCASSLARPSDKFFGPGTRLTVL.

This clonotype was recorded at least ten times. The gene calls are TRBV6-5 and TRBJ1-2; 8 bases fit TRBD1. This CDR3 has 15 residues. The germline V gene has CDR1 MNHEY and CDR2 SVGAGI. Germline trimming cut 0 bases from V and 8 bases from J; bases unmatched to any gene: 8. CDR3 DNA sequence: TGTGCCAGCAGTTACTCGACAGGGGTGACCGGAGGCTACACCTTC. This gives the protein CASSYSTGVTGGYTF.

This clonotype occurred many times. The gene calls are TRBV12-3 or TRBV12-4 and TRBJ1-4; 7 bases are a match to TRBD1. The CDR3 is 14 residues long. Germline trimming cut 6 bases from V and 7 bases from J; bases unmatched to any gene: 8. CDR3 DNA sequence: TGTGCCAGCAGGCCACAGGGGACGGGTGAAAAACTGTTTTTT. Translating it yields CASRPQGTGEKLFF.

This chain joins TRBV24-1 and TRBJ2-1; TRBD2 aligns across 12 bases. This CDR3 spans 15 amino acids. V trimming: 4 bases; J trimming: 6 bases; junction bases outside the gene matches: 3. Germline V gene data show CDR1 as KGHDR and CDR2 as SFDVKD. The CDR3 coding sequence is TGTGCCACCAGTGACGGACTAGCGGGATTCAATGAGCAGTTCTTC. It yields the protein CATSDGLAGFNEQFF.

Many counts were recorded for this clonotype. The chain's CDR3 is CASSAPFSGNTIYF. DNA of the CDR3: TGTGCCAGCAGTGCTCCGTTCTCTGGAAACACCATATATTTT. This sequence joins TRBV2 and TRBJ1-3; D remains ambiguous. V dropped 4 bases and J dropped 0 bases, with 7 bases sitting between them. Per germline, CDR1 SNHLY and CDR2 FYNNEI. CDR3 length equals 14 residues.

A few counts support this clonotype. The rearrangement links TRBV24-1 to TRBJ2-5, with D possibly being TRBD1 (6 bases). CDR3 size: 14 residues. Germline V gene lookup returns CDR1 KGHDR and CDR2 SFDVKD. Trimming took off 3 bases at V and 8 bases at J, with 15 bases between the two ends. CDR3 sequence: CATSDKQGIGTQYF. The CDR3 coding sequence is TGTGCCACCAGTGATAAACAGGGAATTGGAACCCAGTACTTC.

This chain uses TRBV10-1 with TRBJ1-3; D perhaps matches TRBD1 (5 bases). In germline, CDR1 is WNHNN, CDR2 SYGVQD (reference sequence). This CDR3 is built from 15 residues. Trimming left V 5 bases short and J 1 base short, with 12 bases between. This CDR3 reads CASSQDSASGNTIYF. Written as DNA, the CDR3 is TGCGCCAGCAGTCAAGACAGTGCTTCTGGAAACACCATATATTTT.

The genes are TRBV30 and TRBJ1-4, with D unclear. Trimming pared 2 bases from V and 4 bases from J, leaving 14 bases between. The CDR3 totals 15 residues. Per the germline V gene, CDR1 is GTSNPN and CDR2 is SVGIG (reference sequence). CDR3 in DNA: TGTGCCTGGAGTAATGGGCCAGAACTTAATGAAAAACTGTTTTTT. Translated: CAWSNGPELNEKLFF.

This clonotype was observed many times. The chain carries TRBV2 and TRBJ2-3; the match to TRBD1 covers 12 bases. The CDR3 extends over 14 amino acids. Germline V gives CDR1 SNHLY, CDR2 FYNNEI. With 6 bases clipped from V and 4 bases from J, the junction kept 2 bases outside the gene matches. The CDR3 sequence is CASRRDRGPDTQYF. Written as DNA, the CDR3 is TGTGCCAGCAGGCGGGACAGGGGGCCAGATACGCAGTATTTT.

This clonotype was counted many times. The chain has TRBV30 and TRBJ1-5; TRBD1 matches at 11 bases. Germline V lookup: CDR1 GTSNPN, CDR2 SVGIG (reference sequence). The CDR3 has 15 residues. V lost 4 bases to trimming and J lost 4 bases; unmatched junction nucleotides: 6. The chain's CDR3 is CAWTLGQGANQPQHF. The CDR3 coding sequence is TGTGCCTGGACCCTAGGACAGGGGGCAAATCAGCCCCAGCATTTT.

This clonotype has ten or more counts. The chain uses TRBV27 and TRBJ2-7; 7 bases align to TRBD2. This CDR3 comprises 16 residues. J gave up 3 bases and V 4 bases, and 12 bases lay outside the gene matches. Germline V lookup: CDR1 MNHEY, CDR2 SMNVEV (reference sequence). In DNA, the CDR3 is TGTGCCAGCAGTTCCCCGAGCGGCGGGAGAAACTACGAGCAGTACTTC. Amino acid sequence: CASSSPSGGRNYEQYF.

This clonotype was detected many times. This chain joins TRBV6-5 and TRBJ2-2, with 11 bases aligning to TRBD2. CDR1 and CDR2 from the germline V gene are MNHEY and SVGAGI. V dropped 2 bases and J dropped 6; count of bases not matched to a gene: 2. The CDR3 has 15 residues. In nucleotides, the CDR3 is TGTGCCAGCAGTTACGTAGCGGGAGGGTCCGGGGAGCTGTTTTTT. As protein: CASSYVAGGSGELFF.

This chain connects TRBV5-1 to TRBJ1-2, with no clear D. Trimming took off 0 bases at V and 4 bases at J, with 7 bases between the two ends. This CDR3 contains 13 residues. Germline lookup yields CDR1 SGHRS and CDR2 YFSETQ. CDR3 bases: TGCGCCAGCAGCTTGGACAGTACCTATGGCTACACCTTC. Encoded protein: CASSLDSTYGYTF.

This clonotype was picked up many times. The V gene is TRBV19, the J gene TRBJ2-7, with D perhaps TRBD2 (6 bases). Germline-derived CDR1 and CDR2 are LNHDA and SQIVND (reference sequence). The CDR3 totals 15 residues. The V end lost 4 bases, the J end lost 3 bases, and 16 bases lay between the germline ends. This CDR3 is CASSRSEEGGYEQYF. DNA for the CDR3: TGTGCCAGTAGTAGATCGGAGGAGGGCGGCTACGAGCAGTACTTC.

This clonotype was found many times. The rearrangement joins TRBV29-1 to TRBJ1-1; D gene unclear. Germline assignment: CDR1 SQVTM and CDR2 ANQGSEA. Between the trimmed V and J ends, which lost 4 bases and 0 bases, there was a span of 9 bases. This CDR3 has 13 amino acids. Here the CDR3 reads CSVVDWLNTEAFF. The CDR3 coding sequence is TGCAGCGTTGTCGACTGGTTGAACACTGAAGCTTTCTTT.

This clonotype was counted ten times or more. In nucleotides, the CDR3 is TGTGCCAGCAGCCAAGATGGGAGAGGGACCCAGTACTTC. It specifies CASSQDGRGTQYF. The chain combines TRBV3-1 with TRBJ2-5; TRBD2 is a possible D gene (5 bases). The CDR3 runs 13 residues. In germline, CDR1 is LGHDT, CDR2 YNNKEL (reference sequence). V lost 0 bases and J lost 7, with 9 bases in between.

This clonotype was counted ten times or more. This chain connects TRBV19 to TRBJ2-1, with TRBD2 matching 12 bases. Germline loops: CDR1 LNHDA, CDR2 SQIVND (reference sequence). This CDR3 comprises 18 residues. Trimming removed 5 bases from V and 0 bases from J; junction bases left unmatched: 8. CDR3 amino acids: CASSLLAGGIGSYNEQFF. The CDR3, as DNA: TGTGCCAGTAGTCTTCTAGCGGGAGGGATCGGCTCCTACAATGAGCAGTTCTTC.

The chain uses TRBV7-9 and TRBJ1-2; 7 bases agree with TRBD1. Germline loops: CDR1 SEHNR, CDR2 FQNEAQ (reference sequence). The CDR3 runs to 17 residues. The trim removed 5 bases at V and 1 base at J, leaving 13 bases unmatched. The CDR3 sequence: CASSPLPRTGLNYGYTF. The DNA for the CDR3 is TGTGCCAGCAGCCCTCTCCCGCGGACAGGCCTTAACTATGGCTACACCTTC. Supplemented by reference TRBV7-9 and TRBJ1-2, the full variable domain reads DTGVSQNPRHKITKRGQNVTFRCDPISEHNRLYWYRQTLGQGPEFLTYFQNEAQLEKSRLLSDRFSAERPKGSFSTLEIQRTEQGDSAMYLCASSPLPRTGLNYGYTFGSGTRLTVV.

This clonotype was observed many times. The chain has TRBV2 and TRBJ2-7; the D gene is possibly TRBD2 (6 bases). Trimming stripped 3 bases from V and 2 bases from J, with 17 bases between. Germline V lookup: CDR1 SNHLY, CDR2 FYNNEI. The CDR3 sequence is 16 residues long. The CDR3 region is CASSDPRDLATYEQYF. The CDR3 DNA follows: TGTGCCAGCAGTGATCCCCGGGACTTAGCCACCTACGAGCAGTACTTC.

This sequence joins TRBV7-3 and TRBJ2-3; D uncertain. V lost 2 bases to trimming and J lost 0 bases, with 15 bases between them. CDR3 length equals 17 residues. Germline CDR1 is SGHTA and CDR2 is FQGTGA. The CDR3 nucleotides are TGTGCCAGCAGCTTAGGATATGTACACTCTAGCACAGATACGCAGTATTTT. As protein: CASSLGYVHSSTDTQYF. Filled out from reference TRBV7-3 and TRBJ2-3, the complete variable domain reads GAGVSQTPSNKVTEKGKYVELRCDPISGHTALYWYRQSLGQGPEFLIYFQGTGAADDSGLPNDRFFAVRPEGSVSTLKIQRTERGDSAVYLCASSLGYVHSSTDTQYFGPGTRLTVL.

This clonotype was detected a few times. The chain carries TRBV18 and TRBJ2-5; D gene ambiguous. Germline V gene data show CDR1 as KGHSH and CDR2 as LQKENI. V was pared by 5 bases and J by 2 bases, with 9 bases between. CDR3 length equals 13 residues. This CDR3 reads CASSFMVQETQYF. The CDR3 DNA reads as TGTGCCAGCTCATTCATGGTGCAAGAGACCCAGTACTTC.